This passage covers 3 T cell receptor beta chains from one sample sequenced in a study of blood T cell repertoires in COVID-19. Generated by immunoSEQ multiplex PCR, the TCRdb table keeps only in-frame clones and is missing some. The sample includes around 32,000 clones, 80% to 90% of them seen just once. Sequenced material: peripheral blood. The receptors originated from a woman older than 75 with active or convalescent COVID-19.

There are a few counts of this clone. The V call is TRBV7-7, the J call TRBJ2-7, with 9 nucleotides matching TRBD1. The V and J ends lost 3 bases and 6 bases, in that order; junction bases with no gene match: 6. This CDR3 region has 14 residues. Germline V lookup: CDR1 SSHAT, CDR2 FNYEAQ (reference sequence). The CDR3 reads CASSLGTGLSEQYF. The CDR3 region has the DNA TGTGCCAGCAGCTTGGGGACAGGGTTGTCCGAGCAGTACTTC.

This rearrangement joins TRBV19 to TRBJ1-5, with a tentative D call TRBD1 (6 bases). Germline CDR1 is LNHDA and CDR2 is SQIVND (reference sequence). The CDR3 runs to 14 residues. Trimming pared 9 bases from V and 3 bases from J, leaving 15 bases between. The CDR3 DNA sequence: TGTGCCAGCAGAGACTACAGGGTCAATCAGCCCCAGCATTTT. This sequence encodes CASRDYRVNQPQHF.

This chain uses TRBV28 with TRBJ2-2, with D possibly TRBD2 on 5 matching bases. The CDR3 runs 15 residues. Trimming left V 4 bases short and J 5 bases short, with 14 bases between. Per the germline V gene, CDR1 is MDHEN and CDR2 is SYDVKM. The CDR3 region is CASSSDSPRTGELFF. Written as DNA, the CDR3 is TGTGCCAGCAGTTCGGACTCCCCGAGGACCGGGGAGCTGTTTTTT.